Each of the 4 T cell receptor beta chains below was sequenced from the same sample in a study of sequential checkpoint blockade in melanoma. Regarding treatment: randomized to nivolumab then ipilimumab (arm A) or the reverse (arm B). TCRdb's copy holds only in-frame clones and misses some; the assay was immunoSEQ multiplex PCR. This sample has around 900 clones; over 20% occur once, and the top ten carry 13%. Sequences were derived from tumor tissue (inferred from file names), sampled from a patient given nivolumab and ipilimumab in sequence. The origin of the receptors is a human donor with melanoma.

This clone appeared a few times. The V and J genes are TRBV11-3 and TRBJ1-5; 7 bases map to TRBD1. V was pared by 5 bases and J by 1 base, with 2 bases of the junction left unmatched. Germline V gives CDR1 SGHNT, CDR2 YENEEA. CDR3 length equals 14 residues. The CDR3 sequence: CASSPGQSNQPQHF. DNA of the CDR3: TGTGCCAGCAGCCCGGGACAGAGCAATCAGCCCCAGCATTTT. The variable domain in full, with the rest retrieved from reference TRBV11-3 and TRBJ1-5, is EAGVVQSPRYKIIEKKQPVAFWCNPISGHNTLYWYLQNLGQGPELLIRYENEEAVDDSQLPKDRFSAERLKGVDSTLKIQPAELGDSAVYLCASSPGQSNQPQHFGDGTRLSIL.

This clone was observed a few times. The chain combines TRBV19 with TRBJ1-1; tentative D call: TRBD1 (5 bases). CDR1 is LNHDA and CDR2 is SQIVND in the germline V gene (reference sequence). Trimming stripped 3 bases from V and 11 bases from J, with 13 bases between. The CDR3 is 12 residues long. The CDR3 region has the DNA TGTGCCAGTAGTATGACTGCCGAGGGGGCTTTCTTT. This sequence encodes CASSMTAEGAFF.

This clone came up a few times. Here the CDR3 reads CASSYPSDTIYF. CDR3 bases: TGTGCCAGCAGTTACCCTTCGGACACCATATATTTT. The chain uses TRBV6-8 and TRBJ1-3, with D unclear. CDR1 is MNHGY and CDR2 is SAAAGT in the germline V gene. This CDR3 is 12 amino acids long. Trimming cost V 2 bases and J 8 bases, with 7 bases left between them.

The genes are TRBV18 and TRBJ2-7; 8 bases match TRBD2. In germline, CDR1 is KGHSH, CDR2 LQKENI. The CDR3 has 13 amino acids. J gave up 6 bases and V 6 bases, and 7 bases lay outside the gene matches. CDR3 sequence reads: CASSSTGGTEQYF. The CDR3 coding sequence is TGTGCCAGCTCGTCAACGGGGGGGACCGAGCAGTACTTC.